Only one count was recorded for the clone carrying this T cell receptor beta chain. Its antigen is currently unknown. The treatment denotes: oral pan-JAK inhibitor, 5-10 mg twice daily. Reverse transcribed after extraction, RNA yielded cDNA as the sequencing template. The repertoire was sequenced with immunoSEQ multiplex PCR; TCRdb's copy has only in-frame clones and lacks some. The sample records approximately 180,000 clones, roughly 60% being singletons. The data derive from a study of CD8+ T cells in alopecia areata. V was trimmed by 4 bases and J by 5 bases, leaving 9 bases between them. This CDR3 has 13 residues. Germline assignment: CDR1 SNHLY and CDR2 FYNNEI. Study results and limitations: On tofacitinib, scalp clonality and expanded CD8+ clones among top 100 fell significantly.

The receptor comes from a human donor with alopecia areata. This rearrangement joins TRBV2 to TRBJ1-5; D is unresolved. This specimen was CD4+ T cells sorted from blood, taken at week 24, from a patient treated with tofacitinib. The CDR3 DNA sequence: TGTGCCAGCAGTGTCGAGGGCGATCAGCCCCAGCATTTT. Protein sequence: CASSVEGDQPQHF.